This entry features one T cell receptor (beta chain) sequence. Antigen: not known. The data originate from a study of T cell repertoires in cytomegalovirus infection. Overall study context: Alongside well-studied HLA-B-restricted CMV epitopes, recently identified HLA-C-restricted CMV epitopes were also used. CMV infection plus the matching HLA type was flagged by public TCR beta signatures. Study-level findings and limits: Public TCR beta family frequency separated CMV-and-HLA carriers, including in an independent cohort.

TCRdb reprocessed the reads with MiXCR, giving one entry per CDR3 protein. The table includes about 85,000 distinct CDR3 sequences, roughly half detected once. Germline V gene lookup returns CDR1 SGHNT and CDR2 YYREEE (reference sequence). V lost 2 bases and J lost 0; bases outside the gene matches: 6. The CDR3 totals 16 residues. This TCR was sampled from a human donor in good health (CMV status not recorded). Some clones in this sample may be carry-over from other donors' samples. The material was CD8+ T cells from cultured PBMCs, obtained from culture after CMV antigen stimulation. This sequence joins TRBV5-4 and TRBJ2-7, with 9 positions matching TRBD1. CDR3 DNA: TGTGCCAGCAGCTTACCGCCGGGACAGGGCTCCTACGAGCAGTACTTC. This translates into CASSLPPGQGSYEQYF.